Ten or more counts support the clone carrying this T cell receptor beta chain. The sample comes from a study of early T cells in non-severe SARS-CoV-2 infection. As part of library construction, unique molecular identifiers were attached to individual cDNA molecules. Via MiXCR, TCRdb re-called the 5' RACE reads, giving one row per CDR3 protein. The sample includes roughly 71,000 distinct CDR3 sequences, roughly 13% of them seen just once. Germline V gene data show CDR1 as LGHDT and CDR2 as YNNKEL (reference sequence). V lost 1 base to trimming and J lost 5 bases, with 5 bases between them. The CDR3 totals 12 residues.

The receptor comes from an adult who was a healthcare worker with PCR-confirmed SARS-CoV-2 infection or an uninfected control (not recorded which). This chain uses TRBV3-1 with TRBJ1-1; D not resolved. Sequencing was carried out using whole blood. CDR3: CASSQVTTEAFF. Here the CDR3 DNA reads TGTGCCAGCAGCCAAGTGACTACTGAAGCTTTCTTT.